This T cell receptor beta chain originates from a study of blood T cell repertoires in COVID-19. Per the study methods: Reference gene primer amplification gave estimated nucleated cell counts. Measured with immunoSEQ multiplex PCR; TCRdb has only the in-frame clones, and not every one. V and J calls and clone size follow that table, whereas D and trimming were derived from the DNA. The sample lists about 270,000 clones; 85% to 90% were seen once. Germline assignment: CDR1 LGHDT and CDR2 YNNKEL (reference sequence). Trimming pared 1 base from V and 1 base from J, leaving 5 bases between. CDR3 length equals 14 residues.

The chain combines TRBV3-1 (or the pseudogene TRBV3-2) with TRBJ1-5; D is perhaps TRBD1 (5 bases). This clonotype was obtained from a woman aged 25-40 years with acute COVID-19. The sequencing input was PBMCs or T cells enriched from blood (not recorded which). The DNA of the CDR3 is TGTGCCAGCAGCCAAGGACAGAGCAATCAGCCCCAGCATTTT. Its translation: CASSQGQSNQPQHF.